A single sample is the source of the 26 T cell receptor beta chains below, sequenced in a study of blood T cell repertoires in COVID-19. Sequencing was performed with immunoSEQ multiplex PCR; in TCRdb, only in-frame clones are kept and a portion is missing. This table has about 40,000 clones, approximately 89% appearing once. Sequenced material: peripheral blood. These TCRs come from a woman in her sixties or seventies with acute or convalescent COVID-19.

The rearrangement joins TRBV6-2 or TRBV6-3 to TRBJ2-5; D not certain. V was trimmed by 4 bases and J by 2 bases, leaving 8 bases between them. CDR3 length equals 13 residues. Germline V gives CDR1 MNHEY, CDR2 SVGEGT. CDR3 region: CASSLNTQETQYF. The CDR3 DNA sequence: TGTGCCAGCAGTTTAAATACACAAGAGACCCAGTACTTC.

V usage is TRBV5-4 and J usage is TRBJ2-1; D possibly corresponds to TRBD1 (5 bases). The V and J ends lost 0 bases and 1 base respectively, with 11 bases between them. There are 16 residues in the CDR3. Germline loops: CDR1 SGHNT, CDR2 YYREEE (reference sequence). The CDR3 coding sequence is TGTGCCAGCAGCTTGGAGGGCAGGGCATCCTACAATGAGCAGTTCTTC. It translates to CASSLEGRASYNEQFF.

The chain joins TRBV10-2 to TRBJ1-1; a weak D match, TRBD1 (5 bases). Germline V gene sequence: CDR1 WSHSY, CDR2 SAAADI. The V end lost 0 bases, the J end lost 6 bases, and 14 bases lay between the germline ends. The CDR3 is made up of 15 amino acids. The CDR3 loop reads CASSESWGLGSEAFF. The CDR3 coding sequence is TGCGCCAGCAGTGAGTCATGGGGACTGGGTTCTGAAGCTTTCTTT.

The chain carries TRBV9 and TRBJ1-1; 7 nucleotides line up with TRBD1. Germline CDR1 and CDR2: SGDLS and YYNGEE. With V trimmed by 1 base and J by 5 bases, 14 bases remained unmatched. CDR3 size: 17 residues. This chain's CDR3 is CASSVQDMGRGLTEAFF. DNA for the CDR3: TGTGCCAGCAGCGTACAGGACATGGGCAGGGGGTTGACTGAAGCTTTCTTT.

The V gene is TRBV6-2 or TRBV6-3, the J gene TRBJ1-1; 10 positions match TRBD1. Germline V gives CDR1 MNHEY, CDR2 SVGEGT. The CDR3 is 16 residues long. The V segment lost 4 bases and the J segment 3 bases; nucleotides outside the gene matches: 8. The CDR3 spells CASSSGTGVFDTEAFF. The DNA for the CDR3 is TGTGCCAGCAGTTCCGGGACAGGGGTATTTGACACTGAAGCTTTCTTT.

The gene calls are TRBV28 and TRBJ2-6, with 12 bases aligning to TRBD1. V shed 3 bases, J shed 2 bases, and the junction held 5 bases outside the gene matches. CDR3 length: 18 residues. Germline CDR1 MDHEN, CDR2 SYDVKM. The CDR3 DNA follows: TGTGCCAGCAGTTTTCGGGACAGGGGGCTGGCTGGGGCCAACGTCCTGACTTTC. This codes for CASSFRDRGLAGANVLTF.

The rearrangement links TRBV12-3 or TRBV12-4 to TRBJ1-1; 7 nucleotides align to TRBD1. Germline trimming cut 4 bases from V and 8 bases from J; bases unmatched to any gene: 7. This CDR3 has 13 amino acids. This chain's CDR3 is CASSSRDRLEAFF. The CDR3 DNA reads TGTGCCAGCAGTTCCCGGGACAGATTAGAAGCTTTCTTT.

This rearrangement joins TRBV4-3 to TRBJ2-1, with 9 bases identical to TRBD2. The V gene end was trimmed by 0 bases and the J gene end by 13 bases; junction bases not matched to a gene: 10. The germline CDR1 and CDR2 sequences are LGHNA and YSLEER. The CDR3 covers 15 residues. CDR3 in DNA: TGCGCCAGCAGCCAAGAGGAGCGGGGGGCCCCGGGTCAGTTCTTC. This gives the protein CASSQEERGAPGQFF.

J is TRBJ2-2 and V is TRBV14, with 8 bases identical to TRBD2. This CDR3 has 14 amino acids. V was pared by 4 bases and J by 7 bases, with 5 bases of the junction left unmatched. Germline CDR1 is SGHDN and CDR2 is FVKESK. In DNA, the CDR3 is TGTGCCAGCAGCCTAAGCGGGAGTGGCGGGGAGCTGTTTTTT. Residues: CASSLSGSGGELFF. Full variable domain (rest looked up from reference TRBV14 and TRBJ2-2): EAGVTQFPSHSVIEKGQTVTLRCDPISGHDNLYWYRRVMGKEIKFLLHFVKESKQDESGMPNNRFLAERTGGTYSTLKVQPAELEDSGVYFCASSLSGSGGELFFGEGSRLTVL.

This clone was observed a single time. The chain is built from TRBV10-3 and TRBJ2-1; TRBD2 is a possible D gene (6 bases). V shed 2 bases and J shed 6 bases, with 11 bases lying between them. Germline CDR1 ENHRY, CDR2 SYGVKD. The CDR3 is 14 amino acids. Written as DNA, the CDR3 is TGTGCCATCAGTGAGCCGGGACTGCCCAATGAGCAGTTCTTC. Translating it yields CAISEPGLPNEQFF.

This clone appeared a single time. The chain couples TRBV9 to TRBJ1-2; TRBD1 matches at 9 bases. V shed 1 base, J shed 5 bases, and the junction held 3 bases outside the gene matches. The CDR3 totals 14 residues. Germline assignment: CDR1 SGDLS and CDR2 YYNGEE. The CDR3 is CASSVYGTGYGYTF. The CDR3 region has the DNA TGTGCCAGCAGCGTATACGGGACAGGGTATGGCTACACCTTC. Full variable domain (rest looked up from reference TRBV9 and TRBJ1-2): DSGVTQTPKHLITATGQRVTLRCSPRSGDLSVYWYQQSLDQGLQFLIQYYNGEERAKGNILERFSAQQFPDLHSELNLSSLELGDSALYFCASSVYGTGYGYTFGSGTRLTVV.

The chain has TRBV10-1 and TRBJ1-5, with D unclear. The V gene lost 8 bases and the J gene lost 8 bases, with 7 bases spanning the gap. Germline lookup yields CDR1 WNHNN and CDR2 SYGVQD (reference sequence). CDR3 length equals 10 residues. CDR3 sequence reads: CASGVEPQHF. The CDR3 DNA reads TGCGCCAGCGGAGTAGAGCCCCAGCATTTT.

CDR3 amino acids: CASSLEISSQDTQYF. The CDR3 DNA sequence: TGCGCCAGCAGCTTGGAGATTAGCTCTCAAGATACGCAGTATTTT. V gene TRBV5-1 combines with J gene TRBJ2-3; the D is unclear. Germline V gives CDR1 SGHRS, CDR2 YFSETQ. This CDR3 region has 15 residues. The V end was cut by 0 bases, the J end by 5 bases, with 13 bases between.

The chain couples TRBV10-2 to TRBJ2-3; D remains unclear. The ends were cut back, 1 base at V and 6 bases at J, with 5 bases in the middle. CDR1 and CDR2 (germline): WSHSY, SAAADI. The length of the CDR3 is 12 residues. DNA of the CDR3: TGCGCCAGCAGTGAGTGGAGCGATACGCAGTATTTT. Translated: CASSEWSDTQYF.

The V and J genes are TRBV24-1 and TRBJ2-5; D is possibly TRBD2 (5 bases). V was cut by 4 bases and J by 5 bases, with 10 bases left in between. Germline V gives CDR1 KGHDR, CDR2 SFDVKD. There are 13 residues in the CDR3. This chain's CDR3 is CATSDPAGETQYF. The DNA for the CDR3 is TGTGCCACCAGTGACCCCGCGGGTGAGACCCAGTACTTC.

The CDR3 reads CASIPQGFEQYV. CDR3 in DNA: TGTGCCAGCATCCCACAGGGGTTCGAGCAGTACGTC. This chain links TRBV3-1 (or the pseudogene TRBV3-2) with TRBJ2-7, with TRBD1 identical over 7 bases. V shed 7 bases, J shed 6 bases, and the junction held 6 bases outside the gene matches. Germline CDR1 and CDR2: LGHDT and YNNKEL (reference sequence). The CDR3 totals 12 residues.

V usage is TRBV6-2 or TRBV6-3 and J usage is TRBJ2-3; 9 nucleotides align to TRBD1. This CDR3 region has 16 residues. The trim removed 5 bases at V and 0 bases at J, leaving 6 bases unmatched. The germline gives CDR1 MNHEY, CDR2 SVGEGT. The CDR3 reads CASSHRGPFSTDTQYF. Here the CDR3 DNA reads TGTGCCAGCAGTCACAGGGGGCCCTTTAGCACAGATACGCAGTATTTT.

The chain carries TRBV29-1 and TRBJ2-3; a weak D match, TRBD2 (6 bases). This CDR3 has 14 amino acids. Germline values: CDR1 SQVTM, CDR2 ANQGSEA. The ends were cut back, 4 bases at V and 3 bases at J, with 14 bases in the middle. CDR3 nucleotides: TGCAGCGTTGGGATCACGGGAGAAACAGATACGCAGTATTTT. Translation gives CSVGITGETDTQYF.

The chain joins TRBV5-5 to TRBJ2-5; D possibly corresponds to TRBD2 (8 bases). Trimming took 10 bases from V and 3 from J, leaving 16 bases between them. CDR1 SGHKS and CDR2 YYEKEE come from the germline V gene (reference sequence). The CDR3 totals 13 residues. Here the CDR3 reads CADREGAEETQYF. CDR3 DNA: TGTGCCGACCGGGAGGGGGCGGAAGAGACCCAGTACTTC.

This chain uses TRBV7-2 with TRBJ2-3; D is perhaps TRBD1 (5 bases). V lost 1 base and J 9 bases, leaving 11 bases between the germline ends. The CDR3 has 13 amino acids. Per the germline V gene, CDR1 is SGHTA and CDR2 is FQGNSA. CDR3 region: CASSLEGVATQYF. The DNA for the CDR3 is TGTGCCAGCAGCTTAGAAGGGGTCGCAACGCAGTATTTT.

J is TRBJ2-1 and V is TRBV19, with a weak D call TRBD1 (5 bases). The CDR3 is made up of 17 amino acids. Germline loops: CDR1 LNHDA, CDR2 SQIVND (reference sequence). Trimming removed 3 bases at V and 8 bases at J, with 23 bases between. This CDR3 is CASSILQNLPGYDEQFF. The CDR3 bases are TGTGCCAGTAGTATTCTCCAGAACTTGCCAGGGTACGATGAGCAGTTCTTC.

The rearrangement links TRBV11-2 to TRBJ1-1, with no clear D. The V gene's germline CDR1 is SGHAT and CDR2 FQNNGV. The CDR3 length is 13 residues. V was pared by 1 base and J by 6 bases, with 9 bases between. The CDR3 region is CASSLGRGAEAFF. CDR3 in DNA: TGTGCCAGCAGCTTAGGGCGGGGAGCTGAAGCTTTCTTT.

This chain joins TRBV6-6 and TRBJ2-4; possibly TRBD2 for D (6 bases). The CDR3 length is 15 residues. V was clipped by 6 bases and J by 2 bases, with 14 bases between them. Germline V CDR1 and CDR2: MNHNY, SVGAGI (reference sequence). CDR3 DNA sequence: TGTGCCAGCAGGTTTTTAGCGGCACCCAAAAACATTCAGTACTTC. Amino acid sequence: CASRFLAAPKNIQYF.

V gene TRBV6-5 combines with J gene TRBJ2-1; no definite D call. V was pared by 7 bases and J by 6 bases, with 19 bases between. Looked up from germline, CDR1 is MNHEY and CDR2 is SVGAGI. This CDR3 has 15 amino acids. The CDR3 DNA sequence: TGTGCCAGCACCCTTAACCGAAAGCCCATCAATGAGCAGTTCTTC. The encoded protein is CASTLNRKPINEQFF.

V gene TRBV6-1 combines with J gene TRBJ1-4; D is unclear. This CDR3 is built from 13 residues. Germline V CDR1 and CDR2: MNHNS, SASEGT. Between the trimmed V and J ends, which lost 2 bases and 7 bases, there was a span of 8 bases. CDR3 residues: CASSESGFEKLFF. The CDR3 DNA reads as TGTGCCAGCAGTGAATCCGGGTTTGAAAAACTGTTTTTT.

The chain employs TRBV27 and TRBJ1-5; D might be TRBD1 (6 bases). Trimming took 4 bases from V and 2 from J, leaving 18 bases between them. CDR3 length equals 17 residues. Germline lookup yields CDR1 MNHEY and CDR2 SMNVEV (reference sequence). The CDR3 region is CASSSTTKGGRNQPQHF. The CDR3 coding sequence is TGTGCCAGCAGTTCAACCACAAAGGGGGGGCGCAATCAGCCCCAGCATTTT.